The source of this T cell receptor beta chain is a study of Tregs in tolerant kidney transplant recipients. This table comes from immunoSEQ multiplex PCR, and its TCRdb copy is limited to in-frame clones, with some not included. This sample yields 110,000 or so clones, of which around 90% are seen a single time; approximately 0.3% belongs to the top ten. The CDR3 length is 16 residues. V dropped 3 bases and J dropped 7 bases, with 18 bases sitting between them. Germline V gives CDR1 MDHEN, CDR2 SYDVKM. Sequenced material: CD4+ T cells from blood, taken before the transplant. The sequence was obtained from a human donor who received a combined kidney and bone marrow transplant. The V and J genes are TRBV28 and TRBJ2-2; weak D call: TRBD1 (6 bases). The CDR3 spells CASSFSRTVAFGELFF. In DNA, the CDR3 is TGTGCCAGCAGTTTCTCCCGGACAGTGGCTTTCGGGGAGCTGTTTTTT.